The clone carrying this T cell receptor beta chain qualifies as medium-sized. The antigen is undetermined. These data come from a study of spatial heterogeneity in lung cancer. About the study: Bulk RNA-seq from matched material yielded a T cell module score that correlated strongly with TCR transcript counts in tumor regions. The study's findings and limits: Tumor mutation counts were tracked by expanded intratumoral alpha and beta TCR counts.

Time point: sample taken at primary tumor resection. Donors were roughly 70 untreated early-stage non-small cell lung cancer patients. Frozen PBMC, nontumor lung or tumor provided whole RNA, which was sequenced unsorted. CDR1 is MNHEY, CDR2 SVGAGI, per germline. V was shortened by 0 bases and J by 4 bases, with 10 bases between the two germline ends. The CDR3 runs 16 residues. Each CDR3 protein gets one entry after TCRdb re-called the 5' RACE reads with MiXCR. This sample has more than 2,500 distinct CDR3 sequences, with around 4.3% found just once. Here the sequenced sample was lung tumor tissue, taken at surgery. The rearrangement joins TRBV6-5 to TRBJ2-6, with a possible D match to TRBD1 (6 bases). This TCR came from a female donor with early-stage non-small cell lung cancer. The CDR3 nucleotides are TGTGCCAGCAGTTACTCAAGGGGGTCCGGGGCCAACGTCCTGACTTTC. Amino acid sequence: CASSYSRGSGANVLTF.